This record covers a single T cell receptor beta chain. Caucasian adults living in Nashville, Tennessee, provided all samples. The data derive from a study of shared clonotypes between healthy human individuals. Clones were read by immunoSEQ multiplex PCR, and TCRdb kept only the in-frame ones, dropping some. The sample consists of fewer than 3 million clones, about 90% of them appearing once. The sequence was collected from a man between 18 and 29 years old in good health. Some clones in this sample may be carry-over from other donors' samples. The sequenced sample was naive CD4+ T cells from PBMCs. Subset meaning: CD45RA+ positively selected.

The CDR3 reads CSVEVPRADTF. DNA for the CDR3: TGCAGCGTTGAGGTACCCAGGGCGGACACCTTC. The chain links TRBV29-1 to TRBJ1-2, with D tentatively TRBD1 (5 bases). The length of the CDR3 is 11 residues. CDR1 is SQVTM and CDR2 is ANQGSEA in the germline V gene. V lost 3 bases and J lost 12, with 14 bases in between. The whole variable domain, remainder taken from reference TRBV29-1 and TRBJ1-2, is SAVISQKPSRDICQRGTSLTIQCQVDSQVTMMFWYRQQPGQSLTLIATANQGSEATYESGFVIDKFPISRPNLTFSTLTVSNMSPEDSSIYLCSVEVPRADTFGSGTRLTVV.